This T cell receptor beta chain was recovered during a study of cytomegalovirus exposure and HLA in healthy donors. CDR1 is SQVTM, CDR2 ANQGSEA, per germline. The CDR3 is 14 residues long. Trimming left V 5 bases short and J 2 bases short, with 12 bases between. The PCR used 60 Vbeta and 13 Jbeta primers. The method was immunoSEQ multiplex PCR; TCRdb's version includes in-frame clones alone and lacks a portion of them. The data contain 110,000 to 150,000 clones, about 8.9% of them seen just once; the ten biggest clones take up roughly 2%. The source material was PBMCs. The clonotype was recovered from a man aged 50 or older in good health and CMV-seronegative. This chain connects TRBV29-1 to TRBJ2-2, with TRBD2 as a possible D gene (6 bases). The chain's CDR3 is CSVLPGGNTGELFF. The CDR3 coding sequence is TGCAGCGTTCTCCCCGGGGGAAACACCGGGGAGCTGTTTTTT.